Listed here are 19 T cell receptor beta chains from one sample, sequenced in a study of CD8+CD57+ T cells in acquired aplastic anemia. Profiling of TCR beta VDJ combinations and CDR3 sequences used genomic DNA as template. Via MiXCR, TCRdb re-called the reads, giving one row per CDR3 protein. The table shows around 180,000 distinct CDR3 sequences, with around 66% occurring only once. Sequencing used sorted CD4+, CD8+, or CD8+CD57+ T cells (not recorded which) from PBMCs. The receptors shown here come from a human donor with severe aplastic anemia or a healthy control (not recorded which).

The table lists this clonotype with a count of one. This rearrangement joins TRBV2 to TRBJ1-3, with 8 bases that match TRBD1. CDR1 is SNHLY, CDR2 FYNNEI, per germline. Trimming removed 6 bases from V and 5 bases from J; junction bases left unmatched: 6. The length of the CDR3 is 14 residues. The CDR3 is CASRGTGDRNTIYF. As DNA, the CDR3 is TGTGCCAGCAGGGGGACAGGAGATAGAAACACCATATATTTT.

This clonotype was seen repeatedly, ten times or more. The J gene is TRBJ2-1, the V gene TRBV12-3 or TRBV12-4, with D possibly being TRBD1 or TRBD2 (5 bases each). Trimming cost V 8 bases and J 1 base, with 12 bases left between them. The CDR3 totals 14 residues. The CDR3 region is CASGRDGSYNEQFF. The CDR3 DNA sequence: TGTGCCAGCGGCCGGGACGGATCCTACAATGAGCAGTTCTTC.

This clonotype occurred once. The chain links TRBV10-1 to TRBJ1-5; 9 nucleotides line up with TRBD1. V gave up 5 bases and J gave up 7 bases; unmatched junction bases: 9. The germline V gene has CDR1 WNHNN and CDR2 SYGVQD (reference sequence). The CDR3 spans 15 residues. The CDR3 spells CASSPLRDRVQPQHF. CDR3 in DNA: TGCGCCAGCAGTCCACTCCGGGACAGGGTACAGCCCCAGCATTTT.

The CDR3 nucleotides are TGCAGTGCTGCTCCAGGGGCCGGGGAGCAGTACTTC. It translates to CSAAPGAGEQYF. This sequence joins TRBV20-1 and TRBJ2-7; D possibly corresponds to TRBD1 (6 bases). This CDR3 has 12 amino acids. CDR1 is DFQATT, CDR2 SNEGSKA, per germline (reference sequence). Between the trimmed V and J ends, which lost 5 bases and 7 bases, there was a span of 15 bases.

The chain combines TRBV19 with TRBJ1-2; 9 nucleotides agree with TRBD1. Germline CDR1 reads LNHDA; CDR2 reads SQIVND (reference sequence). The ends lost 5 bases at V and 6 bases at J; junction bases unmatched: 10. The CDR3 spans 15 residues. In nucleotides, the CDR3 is TGTGCCAGTAGTCCCCGCGAATACAGGGGGCATGGCTACACCTTC. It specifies CASSPREYRGHGYTF.

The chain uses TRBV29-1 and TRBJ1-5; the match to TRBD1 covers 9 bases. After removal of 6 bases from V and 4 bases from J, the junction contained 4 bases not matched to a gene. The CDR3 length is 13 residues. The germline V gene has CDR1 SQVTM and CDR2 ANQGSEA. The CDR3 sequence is CSVRDRVNQPQHF. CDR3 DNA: TGCAGCGTCAGGGACAGGGTGAATCAGCCCCAGCATTTT.

CDR3 protein: CASSVSSGSYEQYF. The CDR3 coding sequence is TGTGCCAGCAGCGTTTCTAGCGGGAGCTACGAGCAGTACTTC. The V call is TRBV14, the J call TRBJ2-7; 10 bases are shared with TRBD2. This CDR3 has 14 residues. CDR1 and CDR2 from the germline V gene are SGHDN and FVKESK. Trimming at V came to 5 bases and at J to 3 bases, leaving 4 bases not matched to a gene.

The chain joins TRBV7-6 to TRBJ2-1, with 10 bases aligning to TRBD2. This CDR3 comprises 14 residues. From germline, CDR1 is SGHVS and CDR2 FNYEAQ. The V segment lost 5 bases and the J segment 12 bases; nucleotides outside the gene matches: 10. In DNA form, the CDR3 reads TGTGCCAGCAGCCAGACGACTAGCGGGTTAACGCAGTTCTTC. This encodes CASSQTTSGLTQFF.

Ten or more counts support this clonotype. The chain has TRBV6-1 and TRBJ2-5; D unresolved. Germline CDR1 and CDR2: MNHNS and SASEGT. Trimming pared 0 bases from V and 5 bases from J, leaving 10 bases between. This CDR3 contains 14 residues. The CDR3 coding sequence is TGTGCCAGCAGTGAAGCGAGCTACGCTGAGACCCAGTACTTC. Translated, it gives CASSEASYAETQYF.

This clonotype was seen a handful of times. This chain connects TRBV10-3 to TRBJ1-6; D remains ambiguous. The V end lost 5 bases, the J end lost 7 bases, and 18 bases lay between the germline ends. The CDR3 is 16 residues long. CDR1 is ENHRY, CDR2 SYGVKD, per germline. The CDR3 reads CAISSENTLRNSPLHF. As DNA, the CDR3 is TGTGCCATCAGTTCCGAGAACACACTAAGGAATTCACCCCTCCACTTT.

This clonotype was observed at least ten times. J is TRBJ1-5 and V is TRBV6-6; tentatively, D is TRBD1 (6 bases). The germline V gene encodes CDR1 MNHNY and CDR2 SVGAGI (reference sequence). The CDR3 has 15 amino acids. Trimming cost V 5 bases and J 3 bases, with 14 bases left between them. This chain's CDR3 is CASSVGQYDNQPQHF. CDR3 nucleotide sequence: TGTGCCAGCAGTGTCGGACAGTACGACAATCAGCCCCAGCATTTT.

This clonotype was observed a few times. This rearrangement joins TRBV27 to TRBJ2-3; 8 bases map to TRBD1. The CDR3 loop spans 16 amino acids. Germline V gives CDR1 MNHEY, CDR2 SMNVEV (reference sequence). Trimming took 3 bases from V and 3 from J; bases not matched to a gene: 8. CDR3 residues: CASSFDRGRFTDTQYF. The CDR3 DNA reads TGTGCCAGCAGTTTCGACAGGGGAAGATTTACAGATACGCAGTATTTT.

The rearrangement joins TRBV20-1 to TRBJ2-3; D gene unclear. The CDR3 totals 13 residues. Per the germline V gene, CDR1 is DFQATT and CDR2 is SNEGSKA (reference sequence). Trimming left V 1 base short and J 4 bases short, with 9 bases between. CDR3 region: CSARVPGSDTQYF. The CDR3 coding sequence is TGCAGTGCTAGAGTACCGGGTTCAGATACGCAGTATTTT.

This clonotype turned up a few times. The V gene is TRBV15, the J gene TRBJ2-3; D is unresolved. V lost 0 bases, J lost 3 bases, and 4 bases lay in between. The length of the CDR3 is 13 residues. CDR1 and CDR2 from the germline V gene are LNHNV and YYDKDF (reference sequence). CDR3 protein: CATSRDRTDTQYF. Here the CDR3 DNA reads TGTGCCACCAGCAGAGATCGAACAGATACGCAGTATTTT.

The DNA for the CDR3 is TGTGCCAGCATTTACAGGGGTCAGGAAAAACTGTTTTTT. Translating gives CASIYRGQEKLFF. The V gene is TRBV2, the J gene TRBJ1-4, with TRBD1 identical over 7 bases. The length of the CDR3 is 13 residues. The V gene's germline CDR1 is SNHLY and CDR2 FYNNEI. V was pared by 7 bases and J by 8 bases, with 7 bases of the junction left unmatched. Full variable domain (remainder filled in from reference TRBV2 and TRBJ1-4): EPEVTQTPSHQVTQMGQEVILRCVPISNHLYFYWYRQILGQKVEFLVSFYNNEISEKSEIFDDQFSVERPDGSNFTLKIRSTKLEDSAMYFCASIYRGQEKLFFGSGTQLSVL.

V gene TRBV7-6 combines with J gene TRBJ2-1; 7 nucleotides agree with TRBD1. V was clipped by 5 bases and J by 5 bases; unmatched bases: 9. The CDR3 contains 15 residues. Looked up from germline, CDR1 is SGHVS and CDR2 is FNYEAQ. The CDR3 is CASSPYGTVNNEQFF. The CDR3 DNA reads TGTGCCAGCAGCCCATACGGGACAGTCAACAATGAGCAGTTCTTC.

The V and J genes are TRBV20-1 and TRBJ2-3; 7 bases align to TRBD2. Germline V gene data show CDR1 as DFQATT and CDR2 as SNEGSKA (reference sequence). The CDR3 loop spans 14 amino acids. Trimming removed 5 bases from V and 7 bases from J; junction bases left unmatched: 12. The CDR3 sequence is CSAQVGGGGNTQYF. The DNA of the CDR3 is TGCAGTGCTCAAGTCGGAGGCGGGGGTAATACGCAGTATTTT.

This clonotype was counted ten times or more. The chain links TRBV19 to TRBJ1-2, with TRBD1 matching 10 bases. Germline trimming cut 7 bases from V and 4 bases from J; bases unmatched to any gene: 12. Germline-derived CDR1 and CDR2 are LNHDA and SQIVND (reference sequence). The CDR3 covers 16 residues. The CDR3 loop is CASTGVRDRGLYGYTF. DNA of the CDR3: TGTGCCAGTACTGGGGTCCGGGACAGGGGACTCTATGGCTACACCTTC.

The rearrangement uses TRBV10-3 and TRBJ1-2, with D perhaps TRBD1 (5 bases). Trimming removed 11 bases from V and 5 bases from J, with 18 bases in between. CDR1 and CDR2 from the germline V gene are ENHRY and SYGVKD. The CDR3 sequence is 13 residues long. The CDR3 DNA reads TGTGCCGCCTCCGGCGGGGGGAGGTATGGCTACACCTTC. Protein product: CAASGGGRYGYTF.